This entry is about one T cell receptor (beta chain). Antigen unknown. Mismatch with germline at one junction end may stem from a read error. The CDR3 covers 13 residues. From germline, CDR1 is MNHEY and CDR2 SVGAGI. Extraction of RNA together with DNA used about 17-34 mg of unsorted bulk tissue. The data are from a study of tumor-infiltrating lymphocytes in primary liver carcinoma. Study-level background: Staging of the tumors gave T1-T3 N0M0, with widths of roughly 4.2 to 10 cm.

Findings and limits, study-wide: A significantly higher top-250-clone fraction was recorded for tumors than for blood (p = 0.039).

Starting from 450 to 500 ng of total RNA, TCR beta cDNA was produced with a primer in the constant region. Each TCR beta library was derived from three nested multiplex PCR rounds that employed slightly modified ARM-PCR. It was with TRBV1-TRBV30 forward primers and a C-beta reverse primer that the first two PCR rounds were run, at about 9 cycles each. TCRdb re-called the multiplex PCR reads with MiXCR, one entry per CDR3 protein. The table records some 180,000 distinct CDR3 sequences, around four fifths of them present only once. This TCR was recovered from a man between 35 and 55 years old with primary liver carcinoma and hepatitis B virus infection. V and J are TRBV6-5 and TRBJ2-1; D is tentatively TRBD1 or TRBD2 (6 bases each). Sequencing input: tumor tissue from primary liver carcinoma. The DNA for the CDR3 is TGTGCCAGCAGTGGAGGGGGGAGGAATGAGCAGGTCTTC. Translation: CASSGGGRNEQVF.